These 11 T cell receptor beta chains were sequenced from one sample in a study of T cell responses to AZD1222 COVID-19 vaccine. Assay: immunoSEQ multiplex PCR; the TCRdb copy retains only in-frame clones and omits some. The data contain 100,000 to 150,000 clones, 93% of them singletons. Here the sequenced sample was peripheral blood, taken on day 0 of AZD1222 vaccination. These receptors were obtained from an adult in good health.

The CDR3 spells CASSSSGRAHEQFF. The CDR3 region has the DNA TGTGCCAGCAGCTCTAGCGGGAGGGCCCATGAGCAGTTCTTC. The chain joins TRBV7-9 to TRBJ2-1, with TRBD2 identical over 12 bases. V shed 4 bases and J 8 bases; nucleotides not matched to a gene: 3. This CDR3 is built from 14 residues. Germline loops: CDR1 SEHNR, CDR2 FQNEAQ (reference sequence).

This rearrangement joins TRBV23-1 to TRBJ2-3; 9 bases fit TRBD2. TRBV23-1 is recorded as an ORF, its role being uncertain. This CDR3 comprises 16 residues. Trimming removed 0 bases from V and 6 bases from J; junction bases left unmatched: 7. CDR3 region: CASSQSRREGWDTQYF. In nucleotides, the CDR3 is TGCGCCAGCAGTCAATCTAGGCGGGAGGGCTGGGATACGCAGTATTTT.

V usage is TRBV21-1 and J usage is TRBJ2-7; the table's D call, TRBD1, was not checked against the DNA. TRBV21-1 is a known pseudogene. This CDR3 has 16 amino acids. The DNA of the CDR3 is TGTGCCAGCAGCAAAGCTGGCAGGGACATTTGCTACGAGCAGTACTTC. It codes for CASSKAGRDICYEQYF.

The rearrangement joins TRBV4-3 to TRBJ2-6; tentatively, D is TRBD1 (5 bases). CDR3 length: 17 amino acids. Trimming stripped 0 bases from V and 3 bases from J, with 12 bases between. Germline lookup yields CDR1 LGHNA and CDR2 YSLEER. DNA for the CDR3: TGCGCCAGCAGCCAAGAGGCAAGGGGATATGGGGCCAACGTCCTGACTTTC. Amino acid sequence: CASSQEARGYGANVLTF.

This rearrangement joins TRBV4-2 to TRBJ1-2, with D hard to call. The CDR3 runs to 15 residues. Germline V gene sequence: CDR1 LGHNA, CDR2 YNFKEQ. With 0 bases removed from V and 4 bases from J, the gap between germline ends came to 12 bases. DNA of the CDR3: TGTGCCAGCAGCCAAGATATCACAGTCGCCTATGGCTACACCTTC. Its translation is CASSQDITVAYGYTF.

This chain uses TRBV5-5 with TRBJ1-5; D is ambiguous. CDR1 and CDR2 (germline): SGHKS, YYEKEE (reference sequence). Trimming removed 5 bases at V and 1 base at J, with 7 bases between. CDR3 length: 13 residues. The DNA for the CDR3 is TGTGCCAGCAGGTCCGACAGCAATCAGCCCCAGCATTTT. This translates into CASRSDSNQPQHF.

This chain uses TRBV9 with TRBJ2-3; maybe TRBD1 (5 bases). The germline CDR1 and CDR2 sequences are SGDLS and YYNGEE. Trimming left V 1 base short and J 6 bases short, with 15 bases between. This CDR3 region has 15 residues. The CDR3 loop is CASSVSGASSDTQYF. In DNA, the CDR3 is TGTGCCAGCAGCGTAAGTGGGGCGTCTTCGGATACGCAGTATTTT.

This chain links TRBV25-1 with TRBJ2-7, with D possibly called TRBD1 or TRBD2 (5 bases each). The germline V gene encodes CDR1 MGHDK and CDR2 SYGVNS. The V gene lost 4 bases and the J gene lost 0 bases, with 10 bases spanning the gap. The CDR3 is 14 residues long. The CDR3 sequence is CASSVGGYSYEQYF. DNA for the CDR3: TGTGCCAGCAGTGTTGGGGGTTACTCCTACGAGCAGTACTTC.

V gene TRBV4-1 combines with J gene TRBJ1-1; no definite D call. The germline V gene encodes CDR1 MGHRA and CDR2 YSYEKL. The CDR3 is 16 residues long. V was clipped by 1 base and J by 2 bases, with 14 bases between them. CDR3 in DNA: TGCGCCAGCAGCCAAGCGCTAGAACGGCGAAACACTGAAGCTTTCTTT. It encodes CASSQALERRNTEAFF.

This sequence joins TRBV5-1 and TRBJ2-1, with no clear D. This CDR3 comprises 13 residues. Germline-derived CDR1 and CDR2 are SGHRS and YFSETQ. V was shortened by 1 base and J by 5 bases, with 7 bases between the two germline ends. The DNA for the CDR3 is TGCGCCAGCAGCTTGTATCAGGACAATGAGCAGTTCTTC. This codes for CASSLYQDNEQFF.

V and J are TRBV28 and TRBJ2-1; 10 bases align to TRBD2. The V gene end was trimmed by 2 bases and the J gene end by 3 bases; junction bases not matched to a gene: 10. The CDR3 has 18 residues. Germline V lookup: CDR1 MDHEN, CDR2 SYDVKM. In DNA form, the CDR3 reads TGTGCCAGCAGTTTAATCGAGTTCGGACTAGCGGTCTACAATGAGCAGTTCTTC. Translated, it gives CASSLIEFGLAVYNEQFF. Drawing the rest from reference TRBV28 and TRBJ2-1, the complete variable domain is DVKVTQSSRYLVKRTGEKVFLECVQDMDHENMFWYRQDPGLGLRLIYFSYDVKMKEKGDIPEGYSVSREKKERFSLILESASTNQTSMYLCASSLIEFGLAVYNEQFFGPGTRLTVL.